Included here is one T cell receptor (beta chain) sequence, with context. The data derive from a study of T cells after yellow fever vaccination. TCRdb processed the 5' RACE reads anew with MiXCR; each CDR3 protein has one entry. The table has approximately 240,000 distinct CDR3 sequences, approximately 3.6% seen once; the top ten hold over 15%. Sequencing was performed on PBMCs, taken 15 days after the yellow fever booster vaccination. The receptor comes from a man aged 18-30 years who received the YFV17D yellow fever vaccine.

The CDR3 DNA is TGTGCCAGCAGCCTTACAGGGATTGACGCTTTCTTT. It yields the protein CASSLTGIDAFF. This sequence joins TRBV12-3 or TRBV12-4 and TRBJ1-1; tentative D call: TRBD1 (6 bases). The CDR3 is 12 residues long. Trimming took 6 bases from V and 11 from J, leaving 16 bases between them.